This TCR beta chain appears in the sequencing data of a study of CXCR3-negative and CXCR3-positive naive CD8 T cells. Turning to this clonotype: What it binds is not known.

The germline gives CDR1 LGHNT, CDR2 FRNRAP. The CDR3 is 14 residues long. Sorts performed in triplicate captured roughly 300,000 cells each from every CD8+ T cell subset. 5' RACE with UMI labels generated the TRB cDNA libraries. TCRdb reprocessed the 5' RACE reads, keeping one entry per CDR3 protein, no DNA. The sample holds 150,000 or so distinct CDR3 sequences. Findings and caveats of the study: In CXCR3-positive naive cells, the TRB CDR3s were more hydrophobic than in CXCR3-negative naive cells. Naive cells that were CXCR3-negative or CXCR3-positive used TRBV-TRBJ genes alike, while memory cells diverged. Memory CD8+ cells had much lower diversity, and both naive subsets had comparably high diversity.

This TCR derives from a human donor in good health. Some clones in this sample may be carry-over from other donors' samples. This sequence joins TRBV12-5 and TRBJ1-1. Material: naive CXCR3+ CD8+ T cells from blood. Subset indicated: CD45RO-CCR7+CD27+CD95- naive CD8+ T cells expressing CXCR3 (TNR3+). CDR3 in amino acids: CASGLPFGNTEAFF.